These T cell receptor beta chains were read from a single sample in a study of response to subunit inactivated influenza vaccine. A single record per CDR3 protein comes from TCRdb applying MiXCR to the RT-PCR reads. The sample lists 650,000 to 800,000 distinct CDR3 sequences; around 18% were seen once. This sample comprised PBMCs from blood, obtained less than 6 days after vaccination. The origin of the receptors is a man aged 45-60 years who received an inactivated influenza vaccine. The CDR3 runs from the conserved cysteine through the conserved F or W. The D gene is left open where the match is weak. Clone size is shown for a subset of rows, as once, few, many or a class of expanded clone.

j_call,v_call,clone_size,d_call,cdr3_nt,cdr3_aa
TRBJ1-1,TRBV5-1,many,.,TGCGCCAGCAGCCGCAACAGGAACACTGAAGCTTTCTTT,CASSRNRNTEAFF
TRBJ2-7,TRBV12-3/TRBV12-4,.,TRBD1,TGTGCCAGCAGTGTCGGGACAGGGGCGTACTACGAGCAGTACTTC,CASSVGTGAYYEQYF
TRBJ2-4,TRBV5-1,many,.,TGCGCCAGCAGCTTGGTACCTGGTGTTGGCAACATTCAGTACTTC,CASSLVPGVGNIQYF
TRBJ1-6,TRBV20-1,few,.,TGCAGTGCCATTGACAGGAATGGCTATAATTCACCCCTCCACTTT,CSAIDRNGYNSPLHF
TRBJ2-7,TRBV7-9,few,.,TGTGCCAGCAGCCAATCGGGCGGCGAGCAGTACTTC,CASSQSGGEQYF
TRBJ2-3,TRBV20-1,few,TRBD1,TGCAGTGCTCATCACCGGGACAGGGGGACAGATACGCAGTATTTT,CSAHHRDRGTDTQYF
TRBJ2-1,TRBV11-1,.,TRBD2,TGTGCCAGCAGCGCCATCCCAGCGGGGGGTCATATCTCCTACAATGAGCAGTTCTTC,CASSAIPAGGHISYNEQFF
TRBJ2-1,TRBV3-1,.,TRBD1,TGTGCCAGCAGCCAAGCTGGGACAGGGCGGGTAGAGCAGTTCTTC,CASSQAGTGRVEQFF
TRBJ2-1,TRBV18,few,TRBD1,TGTGCCAGCTCACCTCCGGGACAGGTCTACAATGAGCAGTTCTTC,CASSPPGQVYNEQFF
TRBJ2-3,TRBV10-3,few,.,TGTGCCATCAGTCCAGTGCGGTCAGATACGCAGTATTTT,CAISPVRSDTQYF
TRBJ2-1,TRBV24-1,few,TRBD2,TGTGCCACCAGTGATTGGGGACTAGCGGAGACGGGTGAGCAGTTCTTC,CATSDWGLAETGEQFF
TRBJ2-1,TRBV12-3/TRBV12-4,.,TRBD2,TGTGCCAGCAGTCCCCTCGGGCGGGGGGTAAACAATGAGCAGTTCTTC,CASSPLGRGVNNEQFF
TRBJ2-1,TRBV20-1,.,TRBD2,TGCAGTGCTCGACCCCGGACTAGCGGCGATGAGCAGTTCTTC,CSARPRTSGDEQFF
TRBJ2-7,TRBV10-3,.,.,TGTGCCATCAGTGAGTCTAGGCAGGGCCACGAGCAGTACTTC,CAISESRQGHEQYF
TRBJ2-1,TRBV2,.,.,TGTGCCAGCAGTCCGGTTTCCTACAATGAGCAGTTCTTC,CASSPVSYNEQFF
TRBJ2-7,TRBV7-2,.,.,TGTGCCAGCAGCTTATGGCGGGTCTCCTACGAGCAGTACTTC,CASSLWRVSYEQYF
TRBJ2-3,TRBV7-9,many,.,TGTGCCAGCAGCTTCGGACAGACTACAGATACGCAGTATTTT,CASSFGQTTDTQYF
TRBJ2-7,TRBV5-1,few,.,TGCGCCAGCAGCCCTGACTGGGGAAGGGAGCAGTACTTC,CASSPDWGREQYF
TRBJ2-3,TRBV9,.,TRBD2,TGTGCCAGCAGCGCCGGGACTAGCGCCGGTACGCAGTATTTT,CASSAGTSAGTQYF
TRBJ2-3,TRBV12-3/TRBV12-4,few,TRBD2,TGTGCCAGCAGAATGGGACTAGCGGGCACAGATACGCAGTATTTT,CASRMGLAGTDTQYF
TRBJ1-5,TRBV12-3/TRBV12-4,few,TRBD1,TGTGCCAGCAGTGGTCACAGGGGAGGGCTGTATGGTCAGCCCCAGCATTTT,CASSGHRGGLYGQPQHF
TRBJ1-1,TRBV7-9,few,.,TGTGCCAGCAGCTTAGAGGGCCGGACGAACACTGAAGCTTTCTTT,CASSLEGRTNTEAFF
TRBJ1-5,TRBV6-1,few,TRBD1,TGTGCCAGCAGCGGTGTGACAGGGGATCAGCCCCAGCATTTT,CASSGVTGDQPQHF
TRBJ2-3,TRBV5-1,few,TRBD2,TGCGCCAGCAGCTCCCTAGCGGGAGGACAAACAAGCACAGATACGCAGTATTTT,CASSSLAGGQTSTDTQYF